This T cell receptor (beta chain) was identified during a study of tumor-infiltrating lymphocytes in primary liver carcinoma. Bulk tissue was left unsorted, and RNA and DNA were co-extracted from 20-30 mg of it. Patients had chronic HBV infection and were treatment-naive. Researchers generated TCR beta cDNA from roughly 510 ng of total RNA, relying on a constant-region primer. Three nested multiplex PCR rounds of slightly modified ARM-PCR generated TCR beta libraries. In the first two PCR rounds, TRBV1-TRBV30 forward primers were paired with a C-beta reverse primer, and each round lasted approximately 10 cycles. Each CDR3 protein is one row after TCRdb ran MiXCR on the multiplex PCR reads. The data hold 95,000 to 150,000 distinct CDR3 sequences, with around 64% observed a single time. Worth noting for this clonotype: Its antigen remains unknown. One junction end does not reproduce the germline sequence, and a read error may be involved.

Findings of the study overall: All five tumor regions shared only about 8-24% of top clones.

The CDR3 is 13 amino acids. Germline V lookup: CDR1 SQVTM, CDR2 ANQGSEA. The specimen was liver tumor tissue from sampling region 3. Regarding subset: tumor region T3, left-lateral pole. V usage is TRBV29-1 and J usage is TRBJ1-2; D is possibly TRBD1 (6 bases). The source of this sequence is a woman in her fifties or sixties with primary liver carcinoma and hepatitis B virus infection. CDR3 in amino acids: CSAVTGGDYDYTF. As DNA, the CDR3 is TGCAGCGCTGTGACAGGAGGGGACTATGACTACACCTTT.